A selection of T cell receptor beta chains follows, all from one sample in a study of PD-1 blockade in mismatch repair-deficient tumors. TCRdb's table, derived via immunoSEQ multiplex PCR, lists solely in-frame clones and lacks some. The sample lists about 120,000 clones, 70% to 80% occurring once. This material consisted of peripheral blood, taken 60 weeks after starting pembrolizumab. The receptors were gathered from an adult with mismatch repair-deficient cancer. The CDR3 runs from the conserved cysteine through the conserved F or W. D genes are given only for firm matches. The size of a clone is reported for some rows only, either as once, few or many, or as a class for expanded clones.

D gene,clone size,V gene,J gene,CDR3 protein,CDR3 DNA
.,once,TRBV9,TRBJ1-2,CASSVETGAPNYGYTF,TGTGCCAGCAGCGTAGAAACGGGGGCTCCTAACTATGGCTACACCTTC
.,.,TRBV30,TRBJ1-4,CAWTTGFREKLFF,TGTGCCTGGACTACAGGGTTCCGTGAAAAACTGTTTTTT
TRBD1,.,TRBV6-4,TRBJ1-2,CASRDTGAPHYGYTF,TGTGCCAGCAGAGACACAGGGGCTCCTCACTATGGCTACACCTTC
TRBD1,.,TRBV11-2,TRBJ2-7,CASSLRGTGSYEQYF,TGTGCCAGCAGCCTCCGCGGGACAGGCTCCTACGAGCAGTACTTC
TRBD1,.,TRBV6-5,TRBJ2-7,CASSLRDRSSYEQYF,TGTGCCAGCAGCCTCCGGGACAGGAGCTCCTACGAGCAGTACTTC
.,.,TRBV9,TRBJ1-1,CASSFQRSGGAFF,TGTGCCAGCAGCTTCCAGAGGAGTGGTGGAGCTTTCTTT
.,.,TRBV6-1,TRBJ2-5,CASSRERETQYF,TGTGCCAGCAGTCGGGAACGAGAGACCCAGTACTTC
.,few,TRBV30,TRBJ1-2,CAWSVQRANYGYTF,TGTGCCTGGAGTGTACAGAGAGCTAACTATGGCTACACCTTC
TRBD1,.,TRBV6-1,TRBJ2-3,CASTEGQTFTDTQYF,TGTGCCAGCACCGAGGGACAGACCTTCACAGATACGCAGTATTTT
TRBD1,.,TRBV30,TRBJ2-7,CAWSYTGQGSDEQYF,TGTGCCTGGAGTTACACGGGACAGGGATCAGACGAGCAGTACTTC
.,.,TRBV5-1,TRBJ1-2,CASSLAERGENYGYTF,TGCGCCAGCAGCTTGGCCGAGAGAGGAGAAAACTATGGCTACACCTTC
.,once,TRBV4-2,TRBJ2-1,CASTNDPGDHEQFF,TGTGCCAGCACCAACGACCCAGGGGACCATGAGCAGTTCTTC
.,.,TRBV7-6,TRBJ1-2,CASSSPSAYGYTF,TGTGCCAGCAGCTCACCAAGCGCCTATGGCTACACCTTC
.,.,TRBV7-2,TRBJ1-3,CASSSQRQSGNTIYF,TGTGCCAGCAGCTCACAGCGGCAGTCTGGAAACACCATATATTTT
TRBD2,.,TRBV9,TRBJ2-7,CASSFLAESYEQYF,TGTGCCAGCAGCTTCCTAGCGGAAAGCTACGAGCAGTACTTC